These T cell receptor beta chains were read from a single sample in a study of beta chain features in type 1 diabetes. Profiling relied on immunoSEQ multiplex PCR, and the TCRdb table lists in-frame clones only, not all of them. The table includes fewer than 500,000 clones, 11% to 15% detected once. The sequencing input was naive CD4+ T cells from blood. Source of these receptors: a man aged 25 to 40 in good health. Both conserved end residues are part of each CDR3. The D gene is left open where the match is weak. A clone size is listed for some rows: how often the clone was seen (once, few, many), or a class if it is expanded.

>TRBJ2-5|TRBV14|TRBD1|few
CASSPGQGLYQETQYF
TGTGCCAGCAGCCCGGGACAGGGGCTATACCAAGAGACCCAGTACTTC
>TRBJ1-1|TRBV5-1|.|.
CASSLVGGANTEAFF
TGCGCCAGCAGCTTAGTCGGGGGAGCGAACACTGAAGCTTTCTTT
>TRBJ2-5|TRBV5-1|.|few
CASAPQGQKETQYF
TGCGCCAGCGCCCCACAAGGACAGAAAGAGACCCAGTACTTC
>TRBJ1-6|TRBV14|.|.
CASSQDLPNSPLHF
TGTGCCAGCAGCCAAGATCTTCCGAATTCACCCCTCCACTTT
>TRBJ2-6|TRBV7-9|.|.
CASSRDGSGANVLTF
TGTGCCAGCAGCCGGGACGGATCTGGGGCCAACGTCCTGACTTTC
>TRBJ2-5|TRBV14|.|.
CASSQVLLASRETQYF
TGTGCCAGCAGCCAAGTCCTACTGGCTTCTCGGGAGACCCAGTACTTC
>TRBJ1-2|TRBV5-1|.|.
CASSLTRPDYGYTF
TGCGCCAGCAGCTTGACCAGACCAGACTATGGCTACACCTTC
>TRBJ2-1|TRBV23-1|TRBD1|few
CASSQGQGLYPRSNEQFF
TGCGCCAGCAGTCAAGGACAGGGATTGTACCCACGAAGCAATGAGCAGTTCTTC
>TRBJ2-1|TRBV7-9|TRBD2|few
CASSAGLAFGNEQFF
TGTGCCAGCAGCGCGGGACTAGCTTTTGGGAATGAGCAGTTCTTC
>TRBJ2-2|TRBV2|.|.
CASSVTALGTGELFF
TGTGCCAGCAGTGTAACTGCCCTGGGGACCGGGGAGCTGTTTTTT
>TRBJ2-5|TRBV27|TRBD2|.
CASSLYTSGRGETQYF
TGTGCCAGCAGTTTATACACTTCAGGGAGGGGAGAGACCCAGTACTTC
>TRBJ2-7|TRBV5-1|TRBD1|few
CASSSIPPGTGVYEQYF
TGCGCCAGCAGCTCGATACCCCCCGGGACAGGGGTCTACGAGCAGTACTTC
>TRBJ2-5|TRBV29-1|TRBD1|few
CSADRGRGETQYF
TGCAGCGCAGACAGGGGGCGCGGTGAGACCCAGTACTTC
>TRBJ1-1|TRBV7-9|.|few
CASMLGFSNTEAFF
TGTGCCAGCATGCTCGGTTTCTCGAACACTGAAGCTTTCTTT
>TRBJ2-5|TRBV4-3|TRBD2|.
CASSRIAGGETQYF
TGCGCCAGCAGCCGAATAGCGGGAGGGGAGACCCAGTACTTC
>TRBJ2-5|TRBV7-2|TRBD2|.
CANARGREETQYF
TGTGCCAACGCCCGGGGGAGGGAAGAGACCCAGTACTTC
>TRBJ2-1|TRBV19|.|.
CASSMGQGSYNEQFF
TGTGCCAGTAGTATGGGGCAGGGCTCCTACAATGAGCAGTTCTTC
>TRBJ1-1|TRBV7-2|TRBD1|.
CASSNRGRTEAFF
TGTGCCAGCAGCAACAGGGGTCGGACTGAAGCTTTCTTT
>TRBJ2-5|TRBV5-1|.|few
CASSGDIRKETQYF
TGCGCCAGCAGCGGGGACATTCGGAAAGAGACCCAGTACTTC
>TRBJ2-1|TRBV2|TRBD2|.
CASVAGGGHEQFF
TGTGCCAGTGTAGCGGGAGGGGGCCATGAGCAGTTCTTC
>TRBJ1-4|TRBV30|.|.
CACPVKATNEKLFF
TGTGCCTGTCCCGTGAAGGCAACTAATGAAAAACTGTTTTTT
>TRBJ2-5|TRBV5-1|TRBD2|few
CASSRFSGRETQYF
TGCGCCAGCAGTCGATTTAGCGGGAGAGAGACCCAGTACTTC
>TRBJ2-5|TRBV4-3|TRBD1|few
CASSLGTAQETQYF
TGCGCCAGCAGCCTCGGGACAGCTCAAGAGACCCAGTACTTC
>TRBJ1-2|TRBV9|.|.
CASSETGRTYGYTF
TGTGCCAGCAGCGAAACAGGGAGAACCTATGGCTACACCTTC
>TRBJ2-3|TRBV15|.|.
CATSRAGSTDTQYF
TGTGCCACCAGCAGAGCAGGTAGCACAGATACGCAGTATTTT
>TRBJ2-1|TRBV7-2|.|.
CASSPLGVNEQFF
TGTGCCAGCAGCCCACTCGGGGTGAATGAGCAGTTCTTC
>TRBJ2-6|TRBV30|.|many
CAQGTSGANVLTF
TGTGCCCAAGGGACTTCTGGGGCCAACGTCCTGACTTTC
>TRBJ1-6|TRBV4-3|.|.
CASSQDVPGIRPLHF
TGCGCCAGCAGCCAAGATGTCCCTGGAATACGGCCCCTCCACTTT
>TRBJ1-5|TRBV4-1|.|.
CARSQQSSNQPQHF
TGCGCCCGCAGCCAACAATCGAGCAATCAGCCCCAGCATTTT
>TRBJ2-7|TRBV5-1|.|.
CASSLAPTGGEQYF
TGCGCCAGCAGCTTGGCCCCGACAGGCGGGGAGCAGTACTTC
>TRBJ2-7|TRBV20-1|.|few
CSGSTGFEQYF
TGCAGTGGTTCCACAGGGTTCGAGCAGTACTTC
>TRBJ2-3|TRBV9|.|.
CASSVGLVYRTDTQYF
TGTGCCAGCAGCGTAGGGTTAGTCTACCGCACAGATACGCAGTATTTT
>TRBJ2-6|TRBV11-2|.|.
CASRATGANVLTF
TGTGCCAGCAGGGCCACAGGGGCCAACGTCCTGACTTTC